Listed here are 20 T cell receptor beta chains from one sample, sequenced in a study of T cell changes during pregnancy in multiple sclerosis. Method: immunoSEQ multiplex PCR; TCRdb's copy keeps in-frame clones and lacks some. The table records under 75,000 clones, around 90% of them present only once. Specimen: CD4+ T cells from peripheral blood mononuclear cells, collected after pregnancy. These receptors all come from a female donor with multiple sclerosis, enrolled in a pregnancy study.

The chain has TRBV5-1 and TRBJ2-7; tentatively, D is TRBD2 (6 bases). The V gene's germline CDR1 is SGHRS and CDR2 YFSETQ. V lost 1 base and J lost 5, with 13 bases in between. CDR3 size: 14 residues. The CDR3 region has the DNA TGCGCCAGCAGCTTGACGGAGGGGAGCCACGAGCAGTACTTC. Its translation: CASSLTEGSHEQYF.

V and J are TRBV5-4 and TRBJ1-2; 8 bases agree with TRBD1. Germline V gene data show CDR1 as SGHNT and CDR2 as YYREEE (reference sequence). J lost 5 bases, V lost 1 base, and 4 bases had no gene match. The CDR3 contains 14 residues. CDR3 coding DNA: TGTGCCAGCAGCTTGCAGGACAGGGTATATGGCTACACCTTC. Encoded protein: CASSLQDRVYGYTF. The complete variable domain, with remaining parts taken from reference TRBV5-4 and TRBJ1-2, reads ETGVTQSPTHLIKTRGQQVTLRCSSQSGHNTVSWYQQALGQGPQFIFQYYREEENGRGNFPPRFSGLQFPNYSSELNVNALELDDSALYLCASSLQDRVYGYTFGSGTRLTVV.

The chain uses TRBV29-1 and TRBJ2-1; D possibly corresponds to TRBD2 (6 bases). V gave up 7 bases and J gave up 4 bases, with 14 bases separating them. CDR3 size: 13 residues. The V gene's germline CDR1 is SQVTM and CDR2 ANQGSEA. The CDR3 coding sequence is TGCAGCGACTCGGGGGTCAATTACAATGAGCAGTTCTTC. Translated: CSDSGVNYNEQFF.

The chain carries TRBV10-2 and TRBJ1-1, with D perhaps matching TRBD1 (6 bases). Trimming took 8 bases from V and 1 from J, leaving 14 bases between them. Germline CDR1 reads WSHSY; CDR2 reads SAAADI. There are 14 residues in the CDR3. CDR3 sequence (DNA): TGCGCCAGCCGGGGGGGCGACAGGAACACTGAAGCTTTCTTT. Protein: CASRGGDRNTEAFF.

The V call is TRBV9, the J call TRBJ2-7; 8 bases fit TRBD2. After removal of 2 bases from V and 4 bases from J, the junction contained 8 bases not matched to a gene. Germline CDR1 SGDLS, CDR2 YYNGEE. The CDR3 consists of 15 residues. The CDR3 loop reads CASSVSGEKLYEQYF. CDR3 DNA sequence: TGTGCCAGCAGCGTTAGCGGGGAGAAGCTATACGAGCAGTACTTC.

The chain carries TRBV28 and TRBJ1-5; possibly TRBD1 for D (5 bases). Germline assignment: CDR1 MDHEN and CDR2 SYDVKM. The V gene lost 5 bases and the J gene lost 5 bases, with 10 bases spanning the gap. There are 13 residues in the CDR3. This chain's CDR3 is CASSQDRDQPQHF. The DNA of the CDR3 is TGTGCCAGCAGTCAAGACAGAGATCAGCCCCAGCATTTT.

The chain has TRBV7-2 and TRBJ1-2; TRBD1 matches 8 bases. Germline CDR1 SGHTA, CDR2 FQGNSA. This CDR3 is 14 amino acids long. With 4 bases clipped from V and 2 bases from J, the junction kept 3 bases outside the gene matches. The CDR3 loop is CASSSRTGNYGYTF. The CDR3, as DNA: TGTGCCAGCAGCTCTAGGACAGGGAACTATGGCTACACCTTC.

The V gene is TRBV30, the J gene TRBJ1-5; 9 nucleotides agree with TRBD1. The germline V gene encodes CDR1 GTSNPN and CDR2 SVGIG (reference sequence). The CDR3 spans 18 residues. With 3 bases clipped from V and 0 bases from J, the junction kept 12 bases outside the gene matches. CDR3 coding DNA: TGTGCCTGGAGCGGGGACAGGGAATTTGGATATAGCAATCAGCCCCAGCATTTT. Encoded protein: CAWSGDREFGYSNQPQHF.

The chain has TRBV21-1 and TRBJ1-1; the table names TRBD1, a call not compared with the DNA. TRBV21-1 is shown as a pseudogene. The CDR3 runs 17 residues. CDR3 in DNA: TGTGCCAGCAGCAAAGAGCCAACCGGGACAGTGAACACTGAAGCTTTCTTT. Translating it yields CASSKEPTGTVNTEAFF.

DNA for the CDR3: TGTGCCAGCAGCTCGCAACCCACAATTTTCTTT. It translates to CASSSQPTIFF. This chain joins TRBV11-2 and TRBJ1-1; no definite D call. The ends were cut back, 4 bases at V and 13 bases at J, with 13 bases in the middle. The CDR3 has 11 residues. The germline CDR1 and CDR2 sequences are SGHAT and FQNNGV.

The chain joins TRBV30 to TRBJ2-7; D perhaps matches TRBD1 (6 bases). The CDR3 contains 12 residues. V gave up 5 bases and J gave up 5 bases, with 13 bases separating them. Germline CDR1 is GTSNPN and CDR2 is SVGIG (reference sequence). The CDR3 reads CAWGLTGNEQYF. The CDR3 coding sequence is TGTGCCTGGGGACTTACAGGGAACGAGCAGTACTTC. The whole variable domain, filled in from reference TRBV30 and TRBJ2-7, reads SQTIHQWPATLVQPVGSPLSLECTVEGTSNPNLYWYRQAAGRGLQLLFYSVGIGQISSEVPQNLSASRPQDRQFILSSKKLLLSDSGFYLCAWGLTGNEQYFGPGTRLTVT.

DNA of the CDR3: TGTGCCAGCAGTCCACAGGGAATTTTAGGGGCTTTCTTT. Translated, it gives CASSPQGILGAFF. The J gene is TRBJ1-1, the V gene TRBV6-5; D is possibly TRBD1 (6 bases). Between the trimmed V and J ends, which lost 5 bases and 11 bases, there was a span of 18 bases. There are 13 residues in the CDR3. CDR1 is MNHEY, CDR2 SVGAGI, per germline.

J is TRBJ2-1 and V is TRBV19; D remains unclear. CDR1 and CDR2 from the germline V gene are LNHDA and SQIVND (reference sequence). CDR3 size: 14 residues. The V end lost 3 bases, the J end lost 5 bases, and 11 bases lay between the germline ends. The CDR3 bases are TGTGCCAGTAGTATCTGGCAGGCGAACAATGAGCAGTTCTTC. Its protein is CASSIWQANNEQFF.

The chain uses TRBV6-1 and TRBJ2-1; 8 bases are shared with TRBD1. The CDR3 runs to 14 residues. J gave up 7 bases and V 7 bases, and 9 bases lay outside the gene matches. Germline V gene lookup returns CDR1 MNHNS and CDR2 SASEGT. The CDR3 bases are TGTGCCAGCACCCAGGGACAGGTAATAAATGAGCAGTTCTTC. It is translated as CASTQGQVINEQFF.

The rearrangement links TRBV12-5 to TRBJ2-1; 7 bases map to TRBD1. The germline CDR1 and CDR2 sequences are LGHNT and FRNRAP. The CDR3 contains 13 residues. With 5 bases clipped from V and 5 bases from J, the junction kept 3 bases outside the gene matches. As DNA, the CDR3 is TGTGCTAGTGGTACCGGGACAGACAATGAGCAGTTCTTC. Encoded protein: CASGTGTDNEQFF.

This clone has just one count. This chain links TRBV5-6 with TRBJ2-7, with D possibly TRBD2 on 5 matching bases. V was trimmed by 5 bases and J by 2 bases, leaving 17 bases between them. Germline assignment: CDR1 SGHDT and CDR2 YYEEEE. The CDR3 is made up of 15 amino acids. The CDR3 region is CASSFLATSPYEQYF. The DNA for the CDR3 is TGTGCCAGCAGTTTCCTAGCCACTTCTCCCTACGAGCAGTACTTC.

V is TRBV4-1 and J is TRBJ2-1; 15 bases line up with TRBD2. Germline CDR1 and CDR2: MGHRA and YSYEKL. The junction had 11 bases not matched to a gene; V was cut back by 1 base and J by 4 bases. CDR3 length equals 20 residues. The CDR3 loop reads CASSQGGGLAGGNRYNEQFF. The DNA of the CDR3 is TGCGCCAGCAGCCAAGGTGGAGGACTAGCGGGGGGGAACCGATACAATGAGCAGTTCTTC.

The V gene is TRBV10-3, the J gene TRBJ1-1; TRBD1 aligns across 8 bases. The germline V gene encodes CDR1 ENHRY and CDR2 SYGVKD. The CDR3 sequence is 15 residues long. Trimming cost V 0 bases and J 6 bases; bases outside gene matches: 6. Here the CDR3 DNA reads TGTGCCATCAGTGAGTCGACAACAGGGGGACCTGAAGCTTTCTTT. Its protein product is CAISESTTGGPEAFF.

The rearrangement joins TRBV27 to TRBJ2-2, with a weak D call TRBD2 (5 bases). V was pared by 5 bases and J by 3 bases, with 13 bases between. This CDR3 has 15 amino acids. Germline V gene sequence: CDR1 MNHEY, CDR2 SMNVEV (reference sequence). The CDR3 sequence: CASSPSTYDTGELFF. The CDR3 DNA sequence: TGTGCCAGCAGTCCTAGCACCTACGACACCGGGGAGCTGTTTTTT.

The chain is built from TRBV7-2 and TRBJ2-3; tentatively, D is TRBD2 (7 bases). Germline-derived CDR1 and CDR2 are SGHTA and FQGNSA. V shed 0 bases and J shed 4 bases, with 11 bases lying between them. The CDR3 extends over 15 amino acids. CDR3 DNA sequence: TGTGCCAGCAGCTTAGCCGGGGGGCGCCCAGATACGCAGTATTTT. Encoded protein: CASSLAGGRPDTQYF.